The 25 T cell receptor beta chains below all came from one sample that was sequenced in a study of neurological immune-mediated disorders. TCRdb re-derived calls from the 5' RACE reads in MiXCR, one entry per CDR3 protein. Of roughly 60,000 distinct CDR3 sequences in the sample, 4.5% to 5.5% are singletons; the top ten hold around 3.4%. The sequencing input was PBMCs. The receptors originated from a woman between 45 and 60 years old with multiple sclerosis.

This clonotype was detected a few times. The chain joins TRBV19 to TRBJ2-2, with TRBD1 matching over 8 bases. Germline lookup yields CDR1 LNHDA and CDR2 SQIVND (reference sequence). The V and J ends lost 10 bases and 7 bases, in that order; junction bases with no gene match: 8. This CDR3 is built from 13 residues. CDR3 sequence: CATRQGSVGELFF. The CDR3 DNA reads as TGTGCCACAAGACAGGGGTCGGTCGGGGAGCTGTTTTTT.

This clonotype was counted many times. The chain links TRBV4-3 to TRBJ2-7; 10 bases are shared with TRBD2. CDR3 length equals 16 residues. Germline CDR1 and CDR2: LGHNA and YSLEER. V lost 0 bases, J lost 5 bases, and 7 bases stayed unmatched. DNA of the CDR3: TGCGCCAGCAGCCAAGATTTGGCTAGCGGGGGCCACGAGCAGTACTTC. Amino acids: CASSQDLASGGHEQYF.

This clonotype appeared a few times. The chain employs TRBV5-1 and TRBJ2-3; tentative D call: TRBD2 (6 bases). CDR1 and CDR2 (germline): SGHRS, YFSETQ. This CDR3 contains 13 residues. V lost 5 bases and J 3 bases, leaving 10 bases between the germline ends. The CDR3 nucleotides are TGCGCCAGCAGGAGGGGACTGACAGATACGCAGTATTTT. Its translation: CASRRGLTDTQYF.

This clonotype was counted only a few times. V gene TRBV7-9 combines with J gene TRBJ1-1, with D perhaps TRBD1 (6 bases). This CDR3 region has 15 residues. Trimming removed 4 bases from V and 2 bases from J, with 14 bases in between. Germline CDR1 is SEHNR and CDR2 is FQNEAQ (reference sequence). CDR3 residues: CASSSPGGGNTEAFF. The CDR3 region has the DNA TGTGCCAGCAGCTCCCCGGGAGGGGGTAACACTGAAGCTTTCTTT. Combining the CDR3 with reference TRBV7-9 and TRBJ1-1 gives the whole variable domain DTGVSQNPRHKITKRGQNVTFRCDPISEHNRLYWYRQTLGQGPEFLTYFQNEAQLEKSRLLSDRFSAERPKGSFSTLEIQRTEQGDSAMYLCASSSPGGGNTEAFFGQGTRLTVV.

V and J are TRBV5-1 and TRBJ2-7; perhaps TRBD1 as D (6 bases). CDR1 and CDR2 (germline): SGHRS, YFSETQ. Trimming removed 4 bases at V and 7 bases at J, with 21 bases between. This CDR3 has 15 residues. The CDR3 DNA follows: TGCGCCAGCAGCCTTCCGGGACAACCCCTACAGGAGCAGTACTTC. Translating gives CASSLPGQPLQEQYF.

This clonotype was seen ten or more times. The chain recombines TRBV4-1 with TRBJ2-7; D is undetermined. Germline V lookup: CDR1 MGHRA, CDR2 YSYEKL. V was cut by 0 bases and J by 1 base, with 4 bases left in between. The CDR3 covers 13 residues. The CDR3 spells CASSQEVSYEQYF. DNA of the CDR3: TGCGCCAGCAGCCAAGAGGTGTCCTACGAGCAGTACTTC.

Many counts were recorded for this clonotype. The chain links TRBV5-1 to TRBJ2-1, with TRBD2 matching 8 bases. After removal of 0 bases from V and 6 bases from J, the junction contained 8 bases not matched to a gene. This CDR3 has 16 amino acids. Germline-derived CDR1 and CDR2 are SGHRS and YFSETQ. The CDR3 sequence: CASSLAGGLAINEQFF. The CDR3, as DNA: TGCGCCAGCAGCTTGGCCGGTGGACTAGCTATCAATGAGCAGTTCTTC. Based on the CDR3 plus reference TRBV5-1 and TRBJ2-1, the full variable domain is KAGVTQTPRYLIKTRGQQVTLSCSPISGHRSVSWYQQTPGQGLQFLFEYFSETQRNKGNFPGRFSGRQFSNSRSEMNVSTLELGDSALYLCASSLAGGLAINEQFFGPGTRLTVL.

There are many counts of this clonotype. The J gene is TRBJ2-2, the V gene TRBV12-3 or TRBV12-4; 8 bases fit TRBD1. Germline trimming cut 5 bases from V and 0 bases from J; bases unmatched to any gene: 2. The CDR3 extends over 15 amino acids. CDR3 bases: TGTGCCAGCAGTAAGACAGGGGCGAACACCGGGGAGCTGTTTTTT. As protein: CASSKTGANTGELFF.

This clonotype was seen ten or more times. The chain carries TRBV27 and TRBJ1-5; no clear D gene. Germline CDR1 is MNHEY and CDR2 is SMNVEV (reference sequence). Trimming took 4 bases from V and 7 from J, leaving 14 bases between them. This CDR3 is built from 14 residues. The CDR3 DNA follows: TGTGCCAGCAGTTCGCTAAACCTGGGGCAGCCCCAGCATTTT. Protein: CASSSLNLGQPQHF.

The chain is built from TRBV15 and TRBJ2-7, with TRBD2 as a possible D gene (5 bases). This CDR3 has 12 residues. V lost 6 bases and J lost 3, with 9 bases in between. CDR1 and CDR2 from the germline V gene are LNHNV and YYDKDF (reference sequence). The CDR3 sequence: CATRGAHYEQYF. Written as DNA, the CDR3 is TGTGCCACCAGGGGAGCCCACTACGAGCAGTACTTC.

The table lists this clonotype with many counts. The chain carries TRBV5-1 and TRBJ1-1; D not certain. V was cut by 1 base and J by 8 bases, with 12 bases left in between. Germline V gene sequence: CDR1 SGHRS, CDR2 YFSETQ. The CDR3 sequence is 13 residues long. The DNA of the CDR3 is TGCGCCAGCAGCTTGAACGCAGGCCTCGAAGCTTTCTTT. Translation: CASSLNAGLEAFF.

This clonotype was detected ten times or more. The J gene is TRBJ1-2, the V gene TRBV7-8; 9 bases agree with TRBD1. V lost 1 base to trimming and J lost 4 bases; unmatched junction nucleotides: 7. Looked up from germline, CDR1 is SGHVS and CDR2 is FQNEAQ. The CDR3 totals 16 residues. The CDR3 protein is CASSLGRPGQGYGYTF. CDR3 in DNA: TGTGCCAGCAGCTTAGGACGGCCGGGACAGGGCTATGGCTACACCTTC.

As concerns this clonotype: This may arise from a read error, as a much more abundant clone is one base away. The chain is built from TRBV7-3 and TRBJ1-1; D not certain. The CDR3 contains 16 residues. Germline V gene sequence: CDR1 SGHTA, CDR2 FQGTGA. The CDR3 reads CANSLTAVEMNTEAFF. CDR3 nucleotide sequence: TGTGCCAACAGCTTAACGGCCGTGGAGATGAACACTGAAGCTTTCTTT.

In its sample, this clonotype was seen many times. This chain links TRBV6-6 with TRBJ1-1; weak D call: TRBD1 (5 bases). Trimming cost V 6 bases and J 7 bases, with 15 bases left between them. Germline lookup yields CDR1 MNHNY and CDR2 SVGAGI (reference sequence). The CDR3 runs to 13 residues. CDR3 bases: TGTGCCAGCAGCCCAGCCCGGACAAGTGAAGCTTTCTTT. It codes for CASSPARTSEAFF.

Regarding this clonotype: The junction differs from germline at one of its ends, possibly a read error. The chain uses TRBV7-2 and TRBJ1-6; D is undetermined. The CDR3 consists of 13 residues. Germline values: CDR1 SGHTA, CDR2 FQGNSA. CDR3 sequence (DNA): TGTGCCAGCAGCTCACAACCTCAGTCACCCCTCAACTTT. Amino acids: CASSSQPQSPLNF.

This clonotype was recorded a few times. This sequence may be a read error, since a much larger clone differs from it by one base. The chain recombines TRBV15 with TRBJ2-2, with D possibly being TRBD1 or TRBD2 (5 bases each). This CDR3 contains 15 residues. CDR1 and CDR2 (germline): LNHNV, YYDKDF (reference sequence). V lost 5 bases and J 0 bases, leaving 10 bases between the germline ends. CDR3 in amino acids: CATSSWGTNTGELFF. CDR3 coding DNA: TGTGCCACCAGCTCCTGGGGGACGAACACCGGGGAGCTGTTTTTT. Complete variable domain (other parts from reference TRBV15 and TRBJ2-2): DAMVIQNPRYQVTQFGKPVTLSCSQTLNHNVMYWYQQKSSQAPKLLFHYYDKDFNNEADTPDNFQSRRPNTSFCFLDIRSPGLGDTAMYLCATSSWGTNTGELFFGEGSRLTVL.

This clonotype came up many times. The J gene is TRBJ2-7, the V gene TRBV11-2, with 8 bases lining up with TRBD1. This CDR3 spans 12 amino acids. Trimming at V came to 5 bases and at J to 4 bases, leaving 1 base not matched to a gene. The germline V gene encodes CDR1 SGHAT and CDR2 FQNNGV. This chain's CDR3 is CASSRTGYEQYV. The CDR3 region has the DNA TGTGCCAGCAGCCGGACAGGGTACGAGCAGTACGTC.

This clonotype has a count of ten or more. The chain is built from TRBV4-1 and TRBJ2-1, with D possibly called TRBD1 or TRBD2 (6 bases each). V lost 1 base to trimming and J lost 7 bases, with 14 bases between them. The V gene's germline CDR1 is MGHRA and CDR2 YSYEKL. This CDR3 spans 15 amino acids. CDR3 DNA: TGCGCCAGCAGCCAAGGGGGGGCGTCTTGGAATGAGCAGTTCTTC. It encodes CASSQGGASWNEQFF.

This clonotype was seen at least ten times. This chain connects TRBV28 to TRBJ1-2; possible D gene TRBD1, 5 bases. The CDR3 loop spans 13 amino acids. Germline lookup yields CDR1 MDHEN and CDR2 SYDVKM. V was cut by 3 bases and J by 3 bases, with 8 bases left in between. The CDR3 protein is CASSFQGYYGYTF. CDR3 coding DNA: TGTGCCAGCAGTTTTCAGGGCTACTATGGCTACACCTTC.

This clonotype was counted only a few times. The chain links TRBV7-2 to TRBJ2-2, with D hard to call. Per germline, CDR1 SGHTA and CDR2 FQGNSA. Trimming took off 6 bases at V and 6 bases at J, with 8 bases between the two ends. The CDR3 has 12 amino acids. In DNA form, the CDR3 reads TGTGCCAGCAGGATGGGTCCCGGGGAGCTGTTTTTT. It is translated as CASRMGPGELFF.

Many counts were recorded for this clonotype. V is TRBV29-1 and J is TRBJ2-3; D remains unclear. The CDR3 spans 17 residues. From germline, CDR1 is SQVTM and CDR2 ANQGSEA. V was shortened by 7 bases and J by 4 bases, with 27 bases between the two germline ends. The CDR3 nucleotides read TGCAGCGCCCAAGCCCCGCTGAGACCAAAGGGTGCAGATACGCAGTATTTT. It is translated as CSAQAPLRPKGADTQYF.

This clonotype has a count of ten or more. The gene calls are TRBV28 and TRBJ1-2; 7 bases match TRBD1. The CDR3 contains 12 residues. From germline, CDR1 is MDHEN and CDR2 SYDVKM. CDR3: CADSGQVHGYTF. The CDR3 DNA follows: TGTGCTGATAGTGGACAGGTTCATGGCTACACCTTC.

This clonotype was detected ten times or more. The V gene is TRBV5-6, the J gene TRBJ1-4; TRBD1 might be the D (6 bases). Deletions cut 3 bases from V and 0 bases from J, with 6 bases between. The CDR3 is 14 residues long. Germline V gene lookup returns CDR1 SGHDT and CDR2 YYEEEE. The CDR3 DNA follows: TGTGCCAGCAGCTACAGGGCAACTAATGAAAAACTGTTTTTT. This translates into CASSYRATNEKLFF.

The sample holds many counts of this clonotype. The chain has TRBV5-5 and TRBJ2-3; D not certain. Between the trimmed V and J ends, which lost 3 bases and 6 bases, there was a span of 11 bases. This CDR3 contains 13 residues. Looked up from germline, CDR1 is SGHKS and CDR2 is YYEKEE (reference sequence). In DNA form, the CDR3 reads TGTGCCAGCAGCTCCGATAGGTGGGATACGCAGTATTTT. Translation gives CASSSDRWDTQYF. The full variable domain, with the rest looked up from reference TRBV5-5 and TRBJ2-3, is DAGVTQSPTHLIKTRGQQVTLRCSPISGHKSVSWYQQVLGQGPQFIFQYYEKEERGRGNFPDRFSARQFPNYSSELNVNALLLGDSALYLCASSSDRWDTQYFGPGTRLTVL.

This clonotype was seen ten or more times. J is TRBJ2-7 and V is TRBV5-1; possible D gene TRBD2, 7 bases. The CDR3 consists of 16 residues. V shed 7 bases and J shed 5 bases, with 25 bases lying between them. CDR1 and CDR2 (germline): SGHRS, YFSETQ. The CDR3 nucleotides are TGCGCCAGCGCACGTGCGTCGGGGGGCACTTTCGACGAGCAGTACTTC. This gives the protein CASARASGGTFDEQYF. Variable domain in full (rest from reference TRBV5-1 and TRBJ2-7): KAGVTQTPRYLIKTRGQQVTLSCSPISGHRSVSWYQQTPGQGLQFLFEYFSETQRNKGNFPGRFSGRQFSNSRSEMNVSTLELGDSALYLCASARASGGTFDEQYFGPGTRLTVT.